One and the same sample provided the 22 T cell receptor beta chains below, sequenced in a study of blood T cell repertoires in COVID-19. The repertoire was sequenced with immunoSEQ multiplex PCR; TCRdb's copy has only in-frame clones and lacks some. The table shows 200,000 to 250,000 clones, with almost 85% occurring only once. The material sequenced was PBMCs or T cells enriched from blood (not recorded which). The receptors here all came from a man aged 40-55 years who had recovered from COVID-19.

V is TRBV5-1 and J is TRBJ1-5; D gene uncertain. The CDR3 covers 14 residues. V lost 0 bases, J lost 4 bases, and 8 bases lay in between. Germline CDR1 and CDR2: SGHRS and YFSETQ. CDR3 residues: CASSLESTNQPQHF. CDR3 nucleotide sequence: TGCGCCAGCAGCTTGGAGAGTACTAATCAGCCCCAGCATTTT.

The rearrangement links TRBV14 to TRBJ1-6; D is perhaps TRBD1 (5 bases). The germline V and J ends were trimmed by 1 base and 11 bases, with 15 bases remaining between them. The germline gives CDR1 SGHDN, CDR2 FVKESK. The CDR3 is 15 residues long. DNA of the CDR3: TGTGCCAGCAGCCAAGCATCGGGGGGTGGGACACCCCTCCACTTT. Amino acids: CASSQASGGGTPLHF.

The gene calls are TRBV7-9 and TRBJ1-6; no clear D. Germline CDR1 reads SEHNR; CDR2 reads FQNEAQ (reference sequence). The CDR3 covers 14 residues. V lost 1 base and J 7 bases, leaving 8 bases between the germline ends. CDR3 coding DNA: TGTGCCAGCAGCTTAGAGGTTAGCAATTCACCCCTCCACTTT. Translation: CASSLEVSNSPLHF.

The sample holds a few counts of this clone. The rearrangement links TRBV30 to TRBJ1-6; unclear D gene. V dropped 2 bases and J dropped 8 bases, with 13 bases sitting between them. Germline assignment: CDR1 GTSNPN and CDR2 SVGIG (reference sequence). CDR3 size: 14 residues. CDR3 nucleotides: TGTGCCTGGAGTTATGACGGGAATGATTCACCCCTCCACTTT. This sequence encodes CAWSYDGNDSPLHF.

V gene TRBV6-5 combines with J gene TRBJ2-4, with 10 positions matching TRBD2. The length of the CDR3 is 13 residues. CDR1 and CDR2 (germline): MNHEY, SVGAGI. V was clipped by 2 bases and J by 16 bases; unmatched bases: 8. The CDR3 nucleotides read TGTGCCAGCAGTTACCCTGGGACTAGCGCTCAATACTTC. Protein product: CASSYPGTSAQYF.

A note on this clone: This sample also contains other DNA sequences that code for the same CDR3. The gene calls are TRBV28 and TRBJ1-2; 10 positions match TRBD1. The V segment lost 5 bases and the J segment 5 bases; nucleotides outside the gene matches: 5. In germline, CDR1 is MDHEN, CDR2 SYDVKM. The CDR3 loop spans 14 amino acids. This CDR3 reads CASSRDRGIYGYTF. In nucleotides, the CDR3 is TGTGCCAGCAGTCGGGACAGGGGAATTTATGGCTACACCTTC.

The chain recombines TRBV5-1 with TRBJ1-2, with TRBD1 identical over 10 bases. This CDR3 spans 15 amino acids. CDR1 and CDR2 from the germline V gene are SGHRS and YFSETQ. The V segment lost 4 bases and the J segment 1 base; nucleotides outside the gene matches: 4. The CDR3 sequence is CASSLGQGFNYGYTF. The CDR3 DNA follows: TGCGCCAGCAGCCTGGGACAGGGGTTTAACTATGGCTACACCTTC.

This rearrangement joins TRBV7-2 to TRBJ2-1; 8 bases align to TRBD1. CDR1 and CDR2 (germline): SGHTA, FQGNSA. This CDR3 has 13 residues. Germline trimming cut 5 bases from V and 7 bases from J; bases unmatched to any gene: 4. The CDR3 reads CASSLDRGNEQFF. The CDR3 DNA reads TGTGCCAGCAGCCTCGACAGGGGTAATGAGCAGTTCTTC.

This clone has a single count. The rearrangement uses TRBV5-1 and TRBJ2-2; D perhaps matches TRBD1 (5 bases). V shed 0 bases and J shed 5 bases, with 11 bases lying between them. Germline V gives CDR1 SGHRS, CDR2 YFSETQ. The CDR3 has 15 amino acids. CDR3 region: CASSLEPGITGELFF. The CDR3, as DNA: TGCGCCAGCAGCTTGGAGCCAGGGATAACCGGGGAGCTGTTTTTT. The full variable domain, its missing parts supplied by reference TRBV5-1 and TRBJ2-2, is KAGVTQTPRYLIKTRGQQVTLSCSPISGHRSVSWYQQTPGQGLQFLFEYFSETQRNKGNFPGRFSGRQFSNSRSEMNVSTLELGDSALYLCASSLEPGITGELFFGEGSRLTVL.

The chain has TRBV2 and TRBJ2-1; no firm D call. This CDR3 is 13 amino acids long. The V end lost 7 bases, the J end lost 0 bases, and 7 bases lay between the germline ends. Germline-derived CDR1 and CDR2 are SNHLY and FYNNEI. CDR3 DNA sequence: TGTGCCAGCATATCTAGCTCCTACAATGAGCAGTTCTTC. It translates to CASISSSYNEQFF.

The chain combines TRBV19 with TRBJ1-5; D remains unclear. V lost 0 bases to trimming and J lost 4 bases, with 7 bases between them. The germline gives CDR1 LNHDA, CDR2 SQIVND (reference sequence). CDR3 length: 14 residues. This CDR3 is CASSIDLRNQPQHF. CDR3 bases: TGTGCCAGTAGTATAGATCTTAGAAATCAGCCCCAGCATTTT.

V and J are TRBV19 and TRBJ2-7, with 11 bases identical to TRBD2. The CDR3 length is 14 residues. Germline V gene lookup returns CDR1 LNHDA and CDR2 SQIVND (reference sequence). V was pared by 5 bases and J by 7 bases, with 7 bases of the junction left unmatched. CDR3 nucleotide sequence: TGTGCCAGTAGTGCCCCACTAGCGGGGGCGGAGCAGTACTTC. This gives the protein CASSAPLAGAEQYF. The full variable domain, its missing parts supplied by reference TRBV19 and TRBJ2-7, is DGGITQSPKYLFRKEGQNVTLSCEQNLNHDAMYWYRQDPGQGLRLIYYSQIVNDFQKGDIAEGYSVSREKKESFPLTVTSAQKNPTAFYLCASSAPLAGAEQYFGPGTRLTVT.

The chain carries TRBV9 and TRBJ1-2, with D perhaps matching TRBD1 (5 bases). This CDR3 has 15 amino acids. Deletions cut 0 bases from V and 1 base from J, with 10 bases between. Per germline, CDR1 SGDLS and CDR2 YYNGEE. CDR3 bases: TGTGCCAGCAGCGTAGAGGCAGGGCTTAACTATGGCTACACCTTC. Residues: CASSVEAGLNYGYTF.

The CDR3 nucleotides read TGTGCCAGCAGCTTTAGCGGGGGTTCCTACAATGAGCAGTTCTTC. Its protein product is CASSFSGGSYNEQFF. The chain links TRBV9 to TRBJ2-1, with 9 bases that match TRBD2. V lost 4 bases to trimming and J lost 1 base; unmatched junction nucleotides: 3. The germline CDR1 and CDR2 sequences are SGDLS and YYNGEE. The CDR3 has 15 residues.

The chain joins TRBV5-5 to TRBJ2-1; no definite D call. The CDR3 contains 15 residues. CDR1 and CDR2 (germline): SGHKS, YYEKEE (reference sequence). Deletions cut 0 bases from V and 0 bases from J, with 7 bases between. CDR3 loop: CASSLVWSSYNEQFF. In nucleotides, the CDR3 is TGTGCCAGCAGCTTGGTATGGAGCTCCTACAATGAGCAGTTCTTC.

The rearrangement joins TRBV28 to TRBJ1-2, with TRBD1 identical over 12 bases. Trimming removed 6 bases from V and 3 bases from J; junction bases left unmatched: 5. The V gene's germline CDR1 is MDHEN and CDR2 SYDVKM. This CDR3 region has 15 residues. CDR3 nucleotides: TGTGCCAGCAGCCTCGGGACAGGGGGCGACTATGGCTACACCTTC. It is translated as CASSLGTGGDYGYTF.

This chain uses TRBV7-2 with TRBJ2-3; TRBD1 agrees at 9 bases. Germline V CDR1 and CDR2: SGHTA, FQGNSA. J gave up 7 bases and V 4 bases, and 3 bases lay outside the gene matches. The CDR3 length is 13 residues. The CDR3 nucleotides read TGTGCCAGCAGCTGGGACAGGGAAAATACGCAGTATTTT. This encodes CASSWDRENTQYF.

The rearrangement links TRBV7-2 to TRBJ2-3; unclear D gene. The CDR3 covers 12 residues. Germline V gene lookup returns CDR1 SGHTA and CDR2 FQGNSA. V lost 2 bases and J 5 bases, leaving 5 bases between the germline ends. The CDR3 DNA sequence: TGTGCCAGCAGCTTAAACAGAGATACGCAGTATTTT. Encoded protein: CASSLNRDTQYF. The complete variable domain, with remaining parts taken from reference TRBV7-2 and TRBJ2-3, reads GAGVSQSPSNKVTEKGKDVELRCDPISGHTALYWYRQSLGQGLEFLIYFQGNSAPDKSGLPSDRFSAERTGGSVSTLTIQRTQQEDSAVYLCASSLNRDTQYFGPGTRLTVL.

The genes are TRBV19 and TRBJ2-7; 9 nucleotides match TRBD1. This CDR3 is 14 amino acids long. The germline gives CDR1 LNHDA, CDR2 SQIVND (reference sequence). Trimming removed 6 bases from V and 3 bases from J; junction bases left unmatched: 6. The CDR3 nucleotides are TGTGCCAGTAGAAGACAGGGGGAAAACTACGAGCAGTACTTC. This gives the protein CASRRQGENYEQYF.

J is TRBJ2-2 and V is TRBV10-1; D is possibly TRBD1 (5 bases). Germline V CDR1 and CDR2: WNHNN, SYGVQD (reference sequence). Trimming left V 3 bases short and J 3 bases short, with 11 bases between. This CDR3 comprises 15 residues. DNA for the CDR3: TGCGCCAGCAGTGAATCTGACAGACACACCGGGGAGCTGTTTTTT. Its protein product is CASSESDRHTGELFF.

On this clone: Other DNA sequences in the sample encode the same CDR3. For the CDR3, the DNA is TGTGCCAGCAGCTTCAGGACAGGAACCTACGAGCAGTACTTC. Its translation: CASSFRTGTYEQYF. This rearrangement joins TRBV7-2 to TRBJ2-7, with 7 bases aligning to TRBD1. CDR1 is SGHTA and CDR2 is FQGNSA in the germline V gene. The CDR3 runs 14 residues. Trimming at V came to 3 bases and at J to 2 bases, leaving 4 bases not matched to a gene.

The chain combines TRBV4-2 with TRBJ2-7; 10 bases fit TRBD1. This CDR3 is 16 amino acids long. CDR1 is LGHNA and CDR2 is YNFKEQ in the germline V gene. Trimming took 3 bases from V and 3 from J; bases not matched to a gene: 8. In DNA form, the CDR3 reads TGTGCCAGCAGCCAGGCCGGACAGGGGGAACACTACGAGCAGTACTTC. Its protein product is CASSQAGQGEHYEQYF.